This T cell receptor (beta chain) was found in a study of T cell repertoires in cytomegalovirus infection. This clonotype was detected a few times. What it recognizes is unknown. The CDR3 is 16 residues long. Trimming left V 1 base short and J 7 bases short, with 14 bases between. Germline CDR1 and CDR2: MGHRA and YSYEKL. One entry per CDR3 protein results from TCRdb running MiXCR on the reads. The table records approximately 120,000 distinct CDR3 sequences, around 30% of them present only once. Study-wide findings and caveats: HLA-C-restricted TCR beta clonotypes specific for CMV led the ex vivo response.

The chain couples TRBV4-1 to TRBJ1-6; D is perhaps TRBD1 (6 bases). This receptor was obtained from a human donor in good health (CMV status not recorded). Some clones in this sample may be carry-over from other donors' samples. Source: CD8+ T cells from cultured PBMCs, taken from culture after CMV antigen stimulation. CDR3 sequence: CASSQARDIRNSPLHF. The CDR3 nucleotides are TGCGCCAGCAGCCAAGCCAGGGACATTAGAAATTCACCCCTCCACTTT.